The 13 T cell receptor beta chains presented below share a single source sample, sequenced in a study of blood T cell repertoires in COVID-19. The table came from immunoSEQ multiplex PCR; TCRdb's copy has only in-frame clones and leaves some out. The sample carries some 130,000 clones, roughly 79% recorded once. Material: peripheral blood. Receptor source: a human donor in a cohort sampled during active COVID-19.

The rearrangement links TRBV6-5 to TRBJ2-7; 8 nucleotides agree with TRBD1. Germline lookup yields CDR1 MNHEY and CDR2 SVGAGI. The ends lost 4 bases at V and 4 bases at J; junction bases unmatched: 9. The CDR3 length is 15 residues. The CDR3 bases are TGTGCCAGCAGTTCTCAGGGGGCGCGGGGTTACGAGCAGTACTTC. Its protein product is CASSSQGARGYEQYF.

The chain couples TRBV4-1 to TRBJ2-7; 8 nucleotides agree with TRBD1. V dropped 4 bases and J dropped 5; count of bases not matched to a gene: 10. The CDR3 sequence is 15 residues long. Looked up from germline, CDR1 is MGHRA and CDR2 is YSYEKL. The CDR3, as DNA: TGCGCCAGCAGCCCTACCGGACAGGGTGCCAACGAGCAGTACTTC. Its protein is CASSPTGQGANEQYF.

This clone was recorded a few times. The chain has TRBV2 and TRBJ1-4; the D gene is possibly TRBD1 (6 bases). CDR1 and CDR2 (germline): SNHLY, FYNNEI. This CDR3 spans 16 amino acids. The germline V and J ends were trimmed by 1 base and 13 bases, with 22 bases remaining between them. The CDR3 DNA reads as TGTGCCAGCAGTGAAGGGGTCGGCAGGGGTACGGGGAGACTGTTTTTT. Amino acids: CASSEGVGRGTGRLFF. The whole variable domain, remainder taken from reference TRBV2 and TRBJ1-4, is EPEVTQTPSHQVTQMGQEVILRCVPISNHLYFYWYRQILGQKVEFLVSFYNNEISEKSEIFDDQFSVERPDGSNFTLKIRSTKLEDSAMYFCASSEGVGRGTGRLFFGSGTQLSVL.

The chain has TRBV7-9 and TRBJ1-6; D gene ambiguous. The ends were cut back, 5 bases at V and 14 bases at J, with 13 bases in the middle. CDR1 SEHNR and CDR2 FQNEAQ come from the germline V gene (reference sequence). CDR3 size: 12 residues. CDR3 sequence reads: CASSPDLAALHF. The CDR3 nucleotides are TGTGCCAGCAGCCCGGACTTGGCGGCCCTCCACTTT.

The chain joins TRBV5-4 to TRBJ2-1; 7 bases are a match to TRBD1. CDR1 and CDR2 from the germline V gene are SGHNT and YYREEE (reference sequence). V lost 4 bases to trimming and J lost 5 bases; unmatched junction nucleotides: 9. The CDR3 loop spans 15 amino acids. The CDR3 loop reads CASSQAVGQDNEQFF. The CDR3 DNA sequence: TGTGCCAGCAGCCAGGCAGTCGGACAGGACAATGAGCAGTTCTTC.

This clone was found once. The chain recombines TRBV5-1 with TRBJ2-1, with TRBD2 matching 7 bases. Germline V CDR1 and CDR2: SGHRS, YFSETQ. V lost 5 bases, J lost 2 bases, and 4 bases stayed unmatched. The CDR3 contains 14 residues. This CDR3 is CASRSGETYNEQFF. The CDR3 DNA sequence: TGCGCCAGCAGGAGCGGGGAAACCTACAATGAGCAGTTCTTC.

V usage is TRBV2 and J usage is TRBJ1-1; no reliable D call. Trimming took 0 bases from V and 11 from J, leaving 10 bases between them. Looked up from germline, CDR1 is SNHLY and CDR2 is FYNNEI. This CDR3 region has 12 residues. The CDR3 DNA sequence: TGTGCCAGCAGTGAAGCCTCGCGGGAGGCTTTCTTT. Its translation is CASSEASREAFF. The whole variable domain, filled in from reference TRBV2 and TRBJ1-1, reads EPEVTQTPSHQVTQMGQEVILRCVPISNHLYFYWYRQILGQKVEFLVSFYNNEISEKSEIFDDQFSVERPDGSNFTLKIRSTKLEDSAMYFCASSEASREAFFGQGTRLTVV.

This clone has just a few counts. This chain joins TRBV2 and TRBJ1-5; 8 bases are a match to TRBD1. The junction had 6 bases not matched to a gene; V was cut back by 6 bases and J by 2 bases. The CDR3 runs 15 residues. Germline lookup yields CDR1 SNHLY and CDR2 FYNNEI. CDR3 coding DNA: TGTGCCAGCAGCATGGACAGGGCGGGCAATCAGCCCCAGCATTTT. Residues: CASSMDRAGNQPQHF.

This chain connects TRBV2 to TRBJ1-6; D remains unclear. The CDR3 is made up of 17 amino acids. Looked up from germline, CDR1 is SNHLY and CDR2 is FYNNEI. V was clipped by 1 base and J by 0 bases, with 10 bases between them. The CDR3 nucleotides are TGTGCCAGCAGTGAAGAGGCGAGGAGCTCCTATAATTCACCCCTCCACTTT. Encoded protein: CASSEEARSSYNSPLHF.

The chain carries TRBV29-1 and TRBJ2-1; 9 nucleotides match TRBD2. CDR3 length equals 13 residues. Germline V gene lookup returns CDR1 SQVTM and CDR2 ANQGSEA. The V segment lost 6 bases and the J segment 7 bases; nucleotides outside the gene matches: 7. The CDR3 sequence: CSVRRGGSNEQFF. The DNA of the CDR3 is TGCAGCGTGAGGCGGGGGGGCTCTAATGAGCAGTTCTTC.

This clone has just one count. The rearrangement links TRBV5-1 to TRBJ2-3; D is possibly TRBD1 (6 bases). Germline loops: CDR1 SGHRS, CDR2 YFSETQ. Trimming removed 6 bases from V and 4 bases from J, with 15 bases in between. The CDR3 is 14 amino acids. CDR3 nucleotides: TGCGCCAGCACCCTCGGCGACAGGTCAGATACGCAGTATTTT. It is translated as CASTLGDRSDTQYF.

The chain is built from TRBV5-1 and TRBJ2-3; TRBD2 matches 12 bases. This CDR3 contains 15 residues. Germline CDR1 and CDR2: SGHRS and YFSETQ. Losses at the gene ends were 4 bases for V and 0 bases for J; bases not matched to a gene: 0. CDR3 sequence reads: CASSLAGGSTDTQYF. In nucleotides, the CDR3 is TGCGCCAGCAGCCTAGCGGGGGGGAGCACAGATACGCAGTATTTT.

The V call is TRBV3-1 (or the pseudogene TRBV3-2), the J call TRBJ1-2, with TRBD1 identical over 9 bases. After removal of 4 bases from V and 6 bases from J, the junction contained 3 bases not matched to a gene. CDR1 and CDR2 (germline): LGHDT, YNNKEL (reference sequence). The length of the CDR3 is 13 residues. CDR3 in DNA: TGTGCCAGCAGCCGGGGACAGGGTGATGGCTACACCTTC. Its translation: CASSRGQGDGYTF.